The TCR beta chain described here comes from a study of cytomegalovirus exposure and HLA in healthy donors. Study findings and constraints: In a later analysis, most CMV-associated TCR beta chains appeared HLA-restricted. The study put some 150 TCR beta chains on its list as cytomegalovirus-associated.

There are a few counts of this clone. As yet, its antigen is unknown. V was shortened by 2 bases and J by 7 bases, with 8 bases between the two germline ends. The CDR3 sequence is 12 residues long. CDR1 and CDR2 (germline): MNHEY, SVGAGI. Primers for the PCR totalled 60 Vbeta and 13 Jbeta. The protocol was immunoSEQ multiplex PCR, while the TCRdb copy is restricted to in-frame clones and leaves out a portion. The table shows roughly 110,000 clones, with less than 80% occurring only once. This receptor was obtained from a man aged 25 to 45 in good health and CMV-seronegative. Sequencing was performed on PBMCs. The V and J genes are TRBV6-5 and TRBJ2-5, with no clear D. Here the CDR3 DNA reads TGTGCCAGCAGTTACGATTACGGGACCCAGTACTTC. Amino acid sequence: CASSYDYGTQYF.